This section outlines one TCR beta chain sequence together with its context. This sample was taken from a study of blood T cell repertoires in COVID-19. The assay was immunoSEQ multiplex PCR, and TCRdb's table has in-frame clones only and misses some. The data contain over 11,000 clones, 87% of them singletons. V dropped 2 bases and J dropped 2; count of bases not matched to a gene: 9. Germline V gives CDR1 SGHRS, CDR2 YFSETQ. The CDR3 is 16 amino acids. This TCR came from a human donor in a cohort sampled during active COVID-19. This chain links TRBV5-1 with TRBJ2-5; 7 positions match TRBD2. Sample: peripheral blood. In nucleotides, the CDR3 is TGCGCCAGCAGCTTTGGCGGGGCGGGAGTTCAAGAGACCCAGTACTTC. The encoded protein is CASSFGGAGVQETQYF.